A single sample gave rise to the 21 T cell receptor beta chains below, sequenced in a study of T cell changes during pregnancy in multiple sclerosis. Clones were sequenced by immunoSEQ multiplex PCR, and TCRdb holds only the in-frame ones, with some missing. The table includes approximately 88,000 clones, approximately 92% detected once. The specimen comprised peripheral blood, sampled in the first trimester of pregnancy. The receptors come from a female donor with multiple sclerosis, enrolled in a pregnancy study.

The chain recombines TRBV4-1 with TRBJ2-7; a possible D gene is TRBD2 (6 bases). The CDR3 extends over 15 amino acids. V shed 0 bases and J shed 3 bases, with 12 bases lying between them. Germline V gives CDR1 MGHRA, CDR2 YSYEKL. CDR3 amino acids: CASSQEGRRVYEQYF. The DNA of the CDR3 is TGCGCCAGCAGCCAAGAAGGGAGGAGGGTCTACGAGCAGTACTTC.

On this clone itself: No DNA is shown, since the ends of the CDR3 on it are uncertain; the CDR3 is the one TCRdb lists. The chain employs TRBV2 and TRBJ1-4; the table calls TRBD1, which could not be checked here. CDR1 is SNHLY and CDR2 is FYNNEI in the germline V gene. Inclusive of both ends, the CDR3 amounts to 14 amino acids. The chain's CDR3 is CASGYRDPQKNCFF.

The chain recombines TRBV5-1 with TRBJ2-7; D is possibly TRBD2 (5 bases). Germline-derived CDR1 and CDR2 are SGHRS and YFSETQ. The CDR3 extends over 13 amino acids. V gave up 2 bases and J gave up 0 bases, with 6 bases separating them. CDR3 sequence: CASSFGISYEQYF. The CDR3, as DNA: TGCGCCAGCAGCTTCGGGATCTCCTACGAGCAGTACTTC.

The V and J genes are TRBV4-1 and TRBJ1-1; D call uncertain. With 0 bases removed from V and 2 bases from J, the gap between germline ends came to 4 bases. This CDR3 comprises 13 residues. Germline loops: CDR1 MGHRA, CDR2 YSYEKL. CDR3 region: CASSQDRNTEAFF. Here the CDR3 DNA reads TGCGCCAGCAGCCAAGACAGAAACACTGAAGCTTTCTTT.

The J gene is TRBJ2-2, the V gene TRBV7-9; possible D gene TRBD2, 5 bases. CDR1 and CDR2 from the germline V gene are SEHNR and FQNEAQ (reference sequence). Trimming pared 2 bases from V and 7 bases from J, leaving 11 bases between. The CDR3 runs to 14 residues. The CDR3 here is CASSLLITSGELFF. CDR3 DNA sequence: TGTGCCAGCAGCTTACTTATAACTAGCGGGGAGCTGTTTTTT.

This clone was found a few times. This chain links TRBV9 with TRBJ1-5; maybe TRBD1 (5 bases). CDR1 and CDR2 from the germline V gene are SGDLS and YYNGEE. The length of the CDR3 is 14 residues. Between the trimmed V and J ends, which lost 0 bases and 8 bases, there was a span of 12 bases. The CDR3 DNA reads TGTGCCAGCAGCGTAGGGGTGTCGGGGGAGCCCCAGCATTTT. This codes for CASSVGVSGEPQHF.

This clone occurred once. The chain uses TRBV9 and TRBJ2-5; no clear D gene. Trimming removed 0 bases at V and 5 bases at J, with 11 bases between. Germline V gene data show CDR1 as SGDLS and CDR2 as YYNGEE. This CDR3 comprises 14 residues. CDR3 DNA: TGTGCCAGCAGCGTAGCCCCCCGTGTGGAGACCCAGTACTTC. Protein sequence: CASSVAPRVETQYF.

The V gene is TRBV11-2, the J gene TRBJ1-2; possibly TRBD1 for D (6 bases). The germline V and J ends were trimmed by 0 bases and 5 bases, with 10 bases remaining between them. CDR3 length equals 14 residues. From germline, CDR1 is SGHAT and CDR2 FQNNGV. The CDR3 here is CASSLDGRGYGYTF. CDR3 DNA sequence: TGTGCCAGCAGCTTAGATGGCAGGGGTTATGGCTACACCTTC.

V and J are TRBV14 and TRBJ2-5; D is unclear. The CDR3 has 13 residues. V was clipped by 0 bases and J by 5 bases, with 7 bases between them. Per the germline V gene, CDR1 is SGHDN and CDR2 is FVKESK. This CDR3 is CASSQDTRETQYF. The CDR3 region has the DNA TGTGCCAGCAGCCAAGACACCAGGGAGACCCAGTACTTC.

The chain has TRBV15 and TRBJ1-2; 9 bases line up with TRBD1. Germline V gene lookup returns CDR1 LNHNV and CDR2 YYDKDF (reference sequence). V was pared by 3 bases and J by 7 bases, with 6 bases of the junction left unmatched. CDR3 length equals 14 residues. The CDR3 protein is CATSSTQGAAGYTF. For the CDR3, the DNA is TGTGCCACCAGCAGTACACAGGGGGCGGCTGGCTACACCTTC. Based on the CDR3 plus reference TRBV15 and TRBJ1-2, the full variable domain is DAMVIQNPRYQVTQFGKPVTLSCSQTLNHNVMYWYQQKSSQAPKLLFHYYDKDFNNEADTPDNFQSRRPNTSFCFLDIRSPGLGDTAMYLCATSSTQGAAGYTFGSGTRLTVV.

The V and J genes are TRBV23-1 and TRBJ2-7; TRBD2 matches 14 bases. TRBV23-1 is given ORF status, its function remaining uncertain. CDR3 length: 24 amino acids. The junction had 25 bases not matched to a gene; V was cut back by 3 bases and J by 0 bases. In DNA, the CDR3 is TGCGCCAGCAGTCATGAGGTGATGCGACGAGTGTCGGGACTAGCGGGAGAGTACTCCTACGAGCAGTACTTC. As protein: CASSHEVMRRVSGLAGEYSYEQYF.

This chain links TRBV28 with TRBJ2-7, with 9 positions matching TRBD1. This CDR3 is 16 amino acids long. V was pared by 2 bases and J by 5 bases, with 10 bases of the junction left unmatched. Germline V gives CDR1 MDHEN, CDR2 SYDVKM. CDR3 residues: CASSLHSPGQGNEQYF. In DNA form, the CDR3 reads TGTGCCAGCAGTTTACATAGCCCGGGACAGGGAAACGAGCAGTACTTC.

The V and J genes are TRBV7-9 and TRBJ2-7; 8 bases are shared with TRBD1. Germline CDR1 reads SEHNR; CDR2 reads FQNEAQ (reference sequence). V gave up 6 bases and J gave up 5 bases; unmatched junction bases: 6. This CDR3 region has 13 residues. The CDR3 sequence: CASRMQGAHEQYF. The CDR3 nucleotides are TGTGCCAGCAGGATGCAGGGGGCCCACGAGCAGTACTTC. The full variable domain, in which reference TRBV7-9 and TRBJ2-7 provide the parts outside the CDR3, is DTGVSQNPRHKITKRGQNVTFRCDPISEHNRLYWYRQTLGQGPEFLTYFQNEAQLEKSRLLSDRFSAERPKGSFSTLEIQRTEQGDSAMYLCASRMQGAHEQYFGPGTRLTVT.

The chain combines TRBV19 with TRBJ2-7; D is ambiguous. Between the trimmed V and J ends, which lost 5 bases and 0 bases, there was a span of 23 bases. Germline loops: CDR1 LNHDA, CDR2 SQIVND (reference sequence). This CDR3 is 18 amino acids long. CDR3 sequence: CASSPHTLSETTSYEQYF. CDR3 sequence (DNA): TGTGCCAGTAGTCCCCATACCCTCTCGGAGACGACCTCCTACGAGCAGTACTTC.

The chain links TRBV28 to TRBJ1-2, with D uncertain. CDR1 is MDHEN and CDR2 is SYDVKM in the germline V gene. This CDR3 spans 15 amino acids. Trimming removed 5 bases from V and 0 bases from J, with 13 bases in between. CDR3 sequence reads: CASSPPTAANYGYTF. In DNA, the CDR3 is TGTGCCAGCAGTCCCCCGACGGCGGCTAACTATGGCTACACCTTC.

The V and J genes are TRBV4-1 and TRBJ2-3; D gene unclear. V was clipped by 4 bases and J by 6 bases, with 8 bases between them. Germline CDR1 and CDR2: MGHRA and YSYEKL. There are 12 residues in the CDR3. The CDR3 nucleotides are TGCGCCAGCAGCCGAGCCGAGGATACGCAGTATTTT. This translates into CASSRAEDTQYF.

This clone has only one observation. This chain joins TRBV7-9 and TRBJ2-7; TRBD1 aligns across 7 bases. V dropped 2 bases and J dropped 6; count of bases not matched to a gene: 7. The germline V gene has CDR1 SEHNR and CDR2 FQNEAQ (reference sequence). CDR3 length: 14 amino acids. In DNA, the CDR3 is TGTGCCAGCAGCTTAAAACAGGGGATGAGCGAGCAGTACTTC. Translated, it gives CASSLKQGMSEQYF.

This chain connects TRBV6-5 to TRBJ2-5; D perhaps matches TRBD1 (6 bases). Germline CDR1 MNHEY, CDR2 SVGAGI. The CDR3 loop spans 15 amino acids. V was shortened by 6 bases and J by 5 bases, with 19 bases between the two germline ends. This CDR3 is CASRQGEGHGETQYF. Here the CDR3 DNA reads TGTGCCAGCAGACAGGGAGAGGGGCATGGGGAGACCCAGTACTTC.

The rearrangement links TRBV19 to TRBJ1-2; unclear D gene. Trimming left V 4 bases short and J 3 bases short, with 6 bases between. Germline V gene data show CDR1 as LNHDA and CDR2 as SQIVND (reference sequence). The CDR3 is 12 amino acids. CDR3 DNA: TGTGCCAGTAGTAACTACTACTATGGCTACACCTTC. This sequence encodes CASSNYYYGYTF.

The chain has TRBV7-9 and TRBJ1-5, with unresolved D. V lost 5 bases and J lost 5, with 13 bases in between. The CDR3 extends over 14 amino acids. Germline-derived CDR1 and CDR2 are SEHNR and FQNEAQ (reference sequence). The CDR3 protein is CASSTSDGDQPQHF. The CDR3 nucleotides read TGTGCCAGCAGCACTTCGGACGGGGATCAGCCCCAGCATTTT.

In this sample, this clone turned up once. The V gene is TRBV28, the J gene TRBJ2-7; D uncertain. This CDR3 region has 12 residues. V was cut by 2 bases and J by 7 bases, with 9 bases left in between. Germline V gene data show CDR1 as MDHEN and CDR2 as SYDVKM. The DNA of the CDR3 is TGTGCCAGCAGTTTACCTTCTCGGGAGCAGTACTTC. Encoded protein: CASSLPSREQYF.